What follows are 8 T cell receptor beta chains derived from one specimen sequenced in a study of siplizumab effects on memory and regulatory T cells. The protocol was immunoSEQ multiplex PCR, while the TCRdb copy is restricted to in-frame clones and leaves out a portion. The sample shows roughly 100,000 clones, about 93% of them seen only once. Sequenced input: Tregs sorted from blood. These receptors all come from a human donor in good health.

The chain uses TRBV7-8 and TRBJ1-1; D gene ambiguous. Looked up from germline, CDR1 is SGHVS and CDR2 is FQNEAQ. The CDR3 is 14 residues long. Trimming removed 1 base at V and 1 base at J, with 7 bases between. The CDR3 bases are TGTGCCAGCAGCTTAGAACCCCGGAACACTGAAGCTTTCTTT. This codes for CASSLEPRNTEAFF.

The V gene is TRBV10-3, the J gene TRBJ2-7, with 11 bases lining up with TRBD2. The CDR3 is made up of 13 amino acids. From germline, CDR1 is ENHRY and CDR2 SYGVKD. The trim removed 10 bases at V and 2 bases at J, leaving 4 bases unmatched. As DNA, the CDR3 is TGTGCCACCCAGACTAGCGGGGCCTACGAGCAGTACTTC. Amino acids: CATQTSGAYEQYF.

This clone was counted once. The rearrangement joins TRBV5-1 to TRBJ2-2; D is perhaps TRBD1 or TRBD2 (5 bases each). Germline V gene sequence: CDR1 SGHRS, CDR2 YFSETQ. The length of the CDR3 is 14 residues. Trimming removed 8 bases from V and 0 bases from J, with 11 bases in between. CDR3 nucleotides: TGCGCCAGTTGGGACGGGACGAACACCGGGGAGCTGTTTTTT. This translates into CASWDGTNTGELFF.

V is TRBV7-9 and J is TRBJ1-1; D gene unclear. The CDR3 sequence is 13 residues long. The germline V gene has CDR1 SEHNR and CDR2 FQNEAQ (reference sequence). Trimming pared 8 bases from V and 0 bases from J, leaving 10 bases between. CDR3 nucleotide sequence: TGTGCCAGCCGTCCCTCGGTGAACACTGAAGCTTTCTTT. This codes for CASRPSVNTEAFF.

The CDR3 region is CASRTGTGGEKLFF. CDR3 DNA sequence: TGCGCCAGCAGAACCGGGACAGGGGGTGAAAAACTGTTTTTT. J is TRBJ1-4 and V is TRBV5-1, with 11 bases matching TRBD1. V shed 5 bases, J shed 7 bases, and the junction held 4 bases outside the gene matches. Germline assignment: CDR1 SGHRS and CDR2 YFSETQ. This CDR3 contains 14 residues. Drawing the rest from reference TRBV5-1 and TRBJ1-4, the complete variable domain is KAGVTQTPRYLIKTRGQQVTLSCSPISGHRSVSWYQQTPGQGLQFLFEYFSETQRNKGNFPGRFSGRQFSNSRSEMNVSTLELGDSALYLCASRTGTGGEKLFFGSGTQLSVL.

This sequence joins TRBV30 and TRBJ2-1; D remains ambiguous. From germline, CDR1 is GTSNPN and CDR2 SVGIG (reference sequence). V dropped 3 bases and J dropped 0 bases, with 6 bases sitting between them. The CDR3 contains 13 residues. The chain's CDR3 is CAWSFSSYNEQFF. In DNA, the CDR3 is TGTGCCTGGAGCTTTAGCTCCTACAATGAGCAGTTCTTC.

CDR3 in DNA: TGTGCCAGCAGCCGTCCGAACACCGGGGAGCTGTTTTTT. This sequence encodes CASSRPNTGELFF. The chain employs TRBV11-3 and TRBJ2-2; D not certain. Germline V gene lookup returns CDR1 SGHNT and CDR2 YENEEA. Trimming pared 5 bases from V and 0 bases from J, leaving 4 bases between. CDR3 length: 13 residues.

V and J are TRBV4-1 and TRBJ1-3, with D unclear. Germline assignment: CDR1 MGHRA and CDR2 YSYEKL. CDR3 size: 16 residues. V lost 0 bases, J lost 0 bases, and 9 bases lay in between. As DNA, the CDR3 is TGCGCCAGCAGCCAAGATGCGGCTTTCTCTGGAAACACCATATATTTT. It specifies CASSQDAAFSGNTIYF.